These 28 T cell receptor beta chains originate from one sample sequenced in a study of OX40 agonist ivuxolimab in advanced cancers. Assay used: immunoSEQ multiplex PCR; TCRdb lists only in-frame clones, some missing. The top ten clones hold 27% of a sample with some 63,000 clones, 80% to 85% of them seen once. The sequencing here drew on CD4+ or CD8+ T cells sorted from blood, taken in a trial of the OX40 agonist ivuxolimab. These receptors originate from an adult with an advanced solid tumor such as melanoma, head and neck, liver or kidney cancer.

The chain couples TRBV5-8 to TRBJ2-1; a possible D gene is TRBD2 (5 bases). Germline CDR1 SGHTS, CDR2 YDEGEE. The CDR3 runs 16 residues. V was clipped by 1 base and J by 7 bases, with 18 bases between them. CDR3 sequence: CASSLLSSGSGNEQFF. The DNA for the CDR3 is TGTGCCAGCAGCTTGTTGAGTTCGGGGAGTGGGAATGAGCAGTTCTTC.

The V gene is TRBV6-1, the J gene TRBJ2-7; 7 positions agree with TRBD2. V shed 4 bases, J shed 3 bases, and the junction held 3 bases outside the gene matches. CDR1 MNHNS and CDR2 SASEGT come from the germline V gene. The CDR3 spans 13 residues. The CDR3 reads CASSAGLVYEQYF. The CDR3, as DNA: TGTGCCAGCAGTGCCGGACTAGTCTACGAGCAGTACTTC.

The chain is built from TRBV5-4 and TRBJ1-1; D may be TRBD1 (6 bases). Trimming removed 4 bases at V and 0 bases at J, with 13 bases between. The germline V gene encodes CDR1 SGHNT and CDR2 YYREEE (reference sequence). The CDR3 has 15 amino acids. For the CDR3, the DNA is TGTGCCAGCAGCCCTGTGGGGGGCATGAACACTGAAGCTTTCTTT. Its protein product is CASSPVGGMNTEAFF.

J is TRBJ2-2 and V is TRBV6-6; TRBD2 is a possible D gene (7 bases). The CDR3 extends over 16 amino acids. V lost 6 bases and J lost 4, with 18 bases in between. CDR1 is MNHNY and CDR2 is SVGAGI in the germline V gene (reference sequence). The CDR3 here is CASSLLGGGGTGELFF. DNA for the CDR3: TGTGCCAGCAGCCTACTGGGGGGGGGCGGCACCGGGGAGCTGTTTTTT.

CDR3 bases: TGTGCCAGCAGCTTAGAGGCATCTTACGAGCAGTACTTC. Its protein is CASSLEASYEQYF. V usage is TRBV11-3 and J usage is TRBJ2-7; no clear D. V lost 0 bases and J 4 bases, leaving 7 bases between the germline ends. Germline values: CDR1 SGHNT, CDR2 YENEEA. The CDR3 has 13 amino acids.

The chain joins TRBV5-6 to TRBJ1-5, with D hard to call. The CDR3 contains 14 residues. Trimming pared 4 bases from V and 4 bases from J, leaving 12 bases between. CDR1 is SGHDT and CDR2 is YYEEEE in the germline V gene. In DNA, the CDR3 is TGTGCCAGCAGCCGGACCGGACCAAATCAGCCCCAGCATTTT. It codes for CASSRTGPNQPQHF.

The table lists this clone with a few counts. This chain connects TRBV18 to TRBJ1-1; 7 bases align to TRBD1. The CDR3 extends over 13 amino acids. V lost 4 bases and J lost 1; bases outside the gene matches: 0. Germline V lookup: CDR1 KGHSH, CDR2 LQKENI. The CDR3 DNA follows: TGTGCCAGCTCACGGGACAGGAACACTGAAGCTTTCTTT. It is translated as CASSRDRNTEAFF.

The rearrangement links TRBV7-9 to TRBJ1-2, with D possibly TRBD1 on 5 matching bases. Germline V gene lookup returns CDR1 SEHNR and CDR2 FQNEAQ (reference sequence). This CDR3 has 12 residues. The V end was cut by 10 bases, the J end by 4 bases, with 13 bases between. CDR3 DNA sequence: TGTGCCACGGGGAGGGACTCCTATGGCTACACCTTC. Translation: CATGRDSYGYTF.

The chain uses TRBV4-2 and TRBJ2-5; 9 bases match TRBD1. The J call is uncertain, as TRBJ2-7 better fits the DNA end. The germline V gene has CDR1 LGHNA and CDR2 YNFKEQ. The CDR3 loop spans 16 amino acids. CDR3 sequence: CASSRGTGSGFYEQYF. The CDR3 nucleotides read TGTGCCAGCAGCCGCGGGACAGGGAGTGGTTTCTACGAGCAGTACTTC.

The chain combines TRBV18 with TRBJ1-5, with 7 bases that match TRBD1. Trimming took 1 base from V and 1 from J; bases not matched to a gene: 4. Germline V lookup: CDR1 KGHSH, CDR2 LQKENI. The CDR3 extends over 16 amino acids. This CDR3 reads CASSPRSGGSNQPQHF. As DNA, the CDR3 is TGTGCCAGCTCACCACGGTCAGGGGGAAGCAATCAGCCCCAGCATTTT.

This rearrangement joins TRBV2 to TRBJ2-5; possibly TRBD2 for D (6 bases). Per germline, CDR1 SNHLY and CDR2 FYNNEI. The CDR3 length is 14 residues. The V gene lost 2 bases and the J gene lost 1 base, with 8 bases spanning the gap. This chain's CDR3 is CASSERGFQETQYF. DNA for the CDR3: TGTGCCAGCAGTGAACGGGGGTTCCAAGAGACCCAGTACTTC.

This clone was detected a few times. The CDR3 is CASSLGVGYSYEQYF. DNA for the CDR3: TGTGCCAGCAGCTTAGGCGTGGGATACTCCTACGAGCAGTACTTC. The chain joins TRBV7-2 to TRBJ2-7, with D unresolved. The CDR3 length is 15 residues. CDR1 is SGHTA and CDR2 is FQGNSA in the germline V gene. The germline V and J ends were trimmed by 1 base and 0 bases, with 10 bases remaining between them.

V usage is TRBV6-6 and J usage is TRBJ1-6; D unclear. The CDR3 contains 13 residues. Per germline, CDR1 MNHNY and CDR2 SVGAGI (reference sequence). V lost 2 bases, J lost 8 bases, and 7 bases lay in between. CDR3 sequence: CASSYQNDSPLHF. The DNA of the CDR3 is TGTGCCAGCAGTTACCAAAATGATTCACCCCTCCACTTT.

The V and J genes are TRBV29-1 and TRBJ2-7; tentatively, D is TRBD1 or TRBD2 (5 bases each). Germline V CDR1 and CDR2: SQVTM, ANQGSEA. V shed 4 bases and J shed 1 base, with 14 bases lying between them. The CDR3 loop spans 14 amino acids. In DNA, the CDR3 is TGCAGCGTTGGCCGGGACGGGGATTCCTACGAGCAGTACTTC. Residues: CSVGRDGDSYEQYF.

This clone was counted once. The chain carries TRBV9 and TRBJ2-6; TRBD1 is a possible D gene (6 bases). Per the germline V gene, CDR1 is SGDLS and CDR2 is YYNGEE. Trimming removed 4 bases from V and 2 bases from J, with 16 bases in between. The length of the CDR3 is 17 residues. The CDR3 spells CASSSKATGTGANVLTF. CDR3 bases: TGTGCCAGCAGCTCGAAAGCCACAGGGACTGGGGCCAACGTCCTGACTTTC. The whole variable domain, remainder taken from reference TRBV9 and TRBJ2-6, is DSGVTQTPKHLITATGQRVTLRCSPRSGDLSVYWYQQSLDQGLQFLIQYYNGEERAKGNILERFSAQQFPDLHSELNLSSLELGDSALYFCASSSKATGTGANVLTFGAGSRLTVL.

The chain joins TRBV19 to TRBJ2-2, with D uncertain. The CDR3 runs 15 residues. Trimming removed 1 base from V and 0 bases from J, with 6 bases in between. Per germline, CDR1 LNHDA and CDR2 SQIVND (reference sequence). CDR3 nucleotides: TGTGCCAGTAGTATAGGGGTTGCGAACACCGGGGAGCTGTTTTTT. As protein: CASSIGVANTGELFF.

V and J are TRBV7-2 and TRBJ1-5, with unresolved D. From germline, CDR1 is SGHTA and CDR2 FQGNSA. The CDR3 has 12 residues. The ends were cut back, 2 bases at V and 7 bases at J, with 6 bases in the middle. This chain's CDR3 is CASSLWQQPQHF. The CDR3 bases are TGTGCCAGCAGCTTATGGCAACAGCCCCAGCATTTT.

Turning to this clone: At one end the junction does not follow the germline gene, possibly because of a read error. The gene calls are TRBV4-3 and TRBJ1-4, with D maybe TRBD1 (6 bases). This CDR3 region has 15 residues. Looked up from germline, CDR1 is LGHNA and CDR2 is YSLEER. CDR3 amino acids: CTSSLYTGPEEKLFF. Written as DNA, the CDR3 is TGCACCAGCAGCCTATATACAGGGCCCGAGGAAAAACTGTTTTTT.

This chain connects TRBV6-5 to TRBJ2-5; the D gene is possibly TRBD1 (6 bases). The J call may be in error: the DNA end matches TRBJ2-7 better. Looked up from germline, CDR1 is MNHEY and CDR2 is SVGAGI. This CDR3 has 14 residues. In nucleotides, the CDR3 is TGTGCCAGCAGTTACCTTGGGACAACTTACGAGCAGTACTTC. Residues: CASSYLGTTYEQYF.

This clone has a single count. V is TRBV27 and J is TRBJ1-1, with 8 bases that match TRBD1. This CDR3 contains 15 residues. Germline V gene lookup returns CDR1 MNHEY and CDR2 SMNVEV (reference sequence). With 6 bases clipped from V and 10 bases from J, the junction kept 16 bases outside the gene matches. CDR3 nucleotides: TGTGCCAGCAGAAAAACCGGGACAGGAACATGGGGAGCTTTCTTT. Its protein product is CASRKTGTGTWGAFF.

The rearrangement links TRBV27 to TRBJ2-7; 8 bases are shared with TRBD2. V shed 5 bases, J shed 4 bases, and the junction held 10 bases outside the gene matches. CDR3 length: 15 amino acids. The germline gives CDR1 MNHEY, CDR2 SMNVEV (reference sequence). CDR3 bases: TGTGCCAGCAGTCGGGGGGGGTCAAGGGTATACGAGCAGTACTTC. It yields the protein CASSRGGSRVYEQYF.

This chain uses TRBV30 with TRBJ2-1; D gene unclear. This CDR3 region has 16 residues. Germline V gives CDR1 GTSNPN, CDR2 SVGIG (reference sequence). The germline V and J ends were trimmed by 0 bases and 1 base, with 13 bases remaining between them. The CDR3 nucleotides are TGTGCCTGGAGTGTATTAGGGATTAAATCCTACAATGAGCAGTTCTTC. Translating gives CAWSVLGIKSYNEQFF.

The rearrangement uses TRBV6-5 and TRBJ1-1; D is unclear. This CDR3 is 15 amino acids long. The germline V gene has CDR1 MNHEY and CDR2 SVGAGI. V lost 4 bases and J 1 base, leaving 13 bases between the germline ends. Here the CDR3 DNA reads TGTGCCAGCAGTTTTTCCCCTAGGCGGAACACTGAAGCTTTCTTT. Amino acid sequence: CASSFSPRRNTEAFF.

The gene calls are TRBV7-6 and TRBJ2-7; 7 bases fit TRBD1. CDR1 SGHVS and CDR2 FNYEAQ come from the germline V gene. Losses at the gene ends were 5 bases for V and 3 bases for J; bases not matched to a gene: 4. The CDR3 is 13 residues long. In nucleotides, the CDR3 is TGTGCCAGCAGCCCCTGGACAGGCTACGAGCAGTACTTC. This sequence encodes CASSPWTGYEQYF. The entire variable domain, with the rest obtained from reference TRBV7-6 and TRBJ2-7, is as follows: GAGVSQSPRYKVTKRGQDVALRCDPISGHVSLYWYRQALGQGPEFLTYFNYEAQQDKSGLPNDRFSAERPEGSISTLTIQRTEQRDSAMYRCASSPWTGYEQYFGPGTRLTVT.

This clone was observed once. Here the CDR3 reads CASSLEGQSYGYTF. The DNA of the CDR3 is TGTGCCAGCAGCCTAGAGGGACAGTCCTATGGCTACACCTTC. The J gene is TRBJ1-2, the V gene TRBV7-9, with 7 bases fitting TRBD1. CDR1 and CDR2 (germline): SEHNR, FQNEAQ (reference sequence). The junction had 7 bases not matched to a gene; V was cut back by 5 bases and J by 4 bases. CDR3 length: 14 residues.

J is TRBJ2-3 and V is TRBV7-2; no reliable D call. The V and J ends lost 1 base and 1 base respectively, with 9 bases between them. Looked up from germline, CDR1 is SGHTA and CDR2 is FQGNSA. The CDR3 runs to 15 residues. The CDR3 protein is CASSLDPPRTDTQYF. Here the CDR3 DNA reads TGTGCCAGCAGCTTAGACCCTCCGCGCACAGATACGCAGTATTTT.

This chain connects TRBV30 to TRBJ2-2; weak D call: TRBD1 (6 bases). CDR1 and CDR2 from the germline V gene are GTSNPN and SVGIG (reference sequence). The V gene lost 3 bases and the J gene lost 8 bases, with 16 bases spanning the gap. CDR3 length equals 14 residues. The CDR3 reads CAWSHNLGTGELFF. In DNA form, the CDR3 reads TGTGCCTGGAGCCATAACTTGGGGACAGGGGAGCTGTTTTTT.

The CDR3 DNA follows: TGTGCCTGGAGTGTACGAGTGGGTGAAGCTTTCTTT. It encodes CAWSVRVGEAFF. This sequence joins TRBV30 and TRBJ1-1; D unresolved. The CDR3 runs 12 residues. Trimming took off 0 bases at V and 7 bases at J, with 9 bases between the two ends. CDR1 is GTSNPN and CDR2 is SVGIG in the germline V gene (reference sequence).